Below are 26 T cell receptor beta chains sequenced from a single sample in a study of T cells in localized non-small cell lung cancer. Profiling relied on immunoSEQ multiplex PCR, and the TCRdb table lists in-frame clones only, not all of them. The sample includes about 30,000 clones, roughly nine tenths of them seen just once. The sequencing here drew on peripheral blood, taken before any cancer treatment. Receptors originate from a female donor over 55 with stage I lung adenocarcinoma.

The genes are TRBV6-1 and TRBJ2-3; 11 bases line up with TRBD2. The CDR3 covers 18 residues. Germline lookup yields CDR1 MNHNS and CDR2 SASEGT. V lost 4 bases to trimming and J lost 5 bases; unmatched junction nucleotides: 14. The CDR3 coding sequence is TGTGCCAGCAGTGCCGGGACAGATAGCGGGAGGGTGAAAGATACGCAGTATTTT. It codes for CASSAGTDSGRVKDTQYF.

With respect to this clone: An end of the junction differs from the germline gene, which may be a read error. The CDR3 is CASSAPGLAGEPQYF. CDR3 DNA sequence: TGTGCCAGCAGCGCACCAGGACTAGCGGGAGAGCCCCAGTACTTC. The chain uses TRBV5-5 and TRBJ2-5; 13 positions agree with TRBD2. This CDR3 is built from 15 residues. Per the germline V gene, CDR1 is SGHKS and CDR2 is YYEKEE (reference sequence).

This clone has only one observation. V gene TRBV5-4 combines with J gene TRBJ1-1; TRBD1 is a possible D gene (5 bases). Trimming left V 3 bases short and J 3 bases short, with 15 bases between. The CDR3 consists of 15 residues. Germline loops: CDR1 SGHNT, CDR2 YYREEE (reference sequence). CDR3 DNA: TGTGCCAGCAGCTCCCCGGGGGGGGTTGACACTGAAGCTTTCTTT. Its translation: CASSSPGGVDTEAFF.

CDR3 sequence: CASSGVPGRTNEKLFF. In DNA form, the CDR3 reads TGTGCCAGCAGTGGCGTCCCCGGCCGAACTAATGAAAAACTGTTTTTT. The chain combines TRBV2 with TRBJ1-4; no clear D. This CDR3 has 16 amino acids. Germline CDR1 reads SNHLY; CDR2 reads FYNNEI. V was pared by 4 bases and J by 1 base, with 13 bases between.

The chain has TRBV5-8 and TRBJ2-2, with 8 bases that match TRBD1. The CDR3 length is 15 residues. Germline V gene data show CDR1 as SGHTS and CDR2 as YDEGEE. V gave up 4 bases and J gave up 8 bases; unmatched junction bases: 10. The CDR3 is CASSARGRRTGELFF. The CDR3 nucleotides are TGTGCCAGCAGCGCCAGGGGGCGGAGGACTGGGGAGCTGTTTTTT.

This clone appeared a few times. The chain carries TRBV10-1 and TRBJ2-1, with D perhaps TRBD2 (6 bases). The germline V gene encodes CDR1 WNHNN and CDR2 SYGVQD (reference sequence). The CDR3 covers 14 residues. The V and J ends lost 3 bases and 4 bases respectively, with 10 bases between them. Here the CDR3 DNA reads TGCGCCAGCAGTGAAAGTCGGGAGTACAATGAGCAGTTCTTC. It translates to CASSESREYNEQFF.

The rearrangement links TRBV4-2 to TRBJ2-1; D call uncertain. The CDR3 is 17 residues long. V was trimmed by 2 bases and J by 12 bases, leaving 26 bases between them. Germline values: CDR1 LGHNA, CDR2 YNFKEQ. CDR3 loop: CASSQSGAAAYELWQFF. The DNA for the CDR3 is TGTGCCAGCAGCCAATCTGGAGCTGCAGCGTATGAATTATGGCAGTTCTTC.

The CDR3 sequence is CASSLGQGHTEAFF. In DNA, the CDR3 is TGTGCCAGCAGCTTAGGACAGGGACACACTGAAGCTTTCTTT. The chain is built from TRBV7-9 and TRBJ1-1, with 7 bases matching TRBD1. V shed 1 base, J shed 3 bases, and the junction held 2 bases outside the gene matches. Germline assignment: CDR1 SEHNR and CDR2 FQNEAQ (reference sequence). This CDR3 has 14 residues.

This clone occurred a few times. The V gene is TRBV6-6, the J gene TRBJ1-2; no firm D call. Trimming stripped 4 bases from V and 1 base from J, with 7 bases between. The CDR3 is 13 amino acids. Germline V gene lookup returns CDR1 MNHNY and CDR2 SVGAGI (reference sequence). CDR3 coding DNA: TGTGCCAGCAGTTTGGGCCATAACTATGGCTACACCTTC. Translation: CASSLGHNYGYTF.

This chain uses TRBV4-2 with TRBJ1-1, with D unresolved. Germline-derived CDR1 and CDR2 are LGHNA and YNFKEQ. This CDR3 has 13 residues. V was shortened by 1 base and J by 11 bases, with 14 bases between the two germline ends. For the CDR3, the DNA is TGTGCCAGCAGCCAAGCCCAAGAGGGATCGGCTTTCTTT. Translating gives CASSQAQEGSAFF.

The chain joins TRBV19 to TRBJ2-1; 11 positions match TRBD2. The CDR3 sequence is 16 residues long. The ends lost 1 base at V and 4 bases at J; junction bases unmatched: 3. In germline, CDR1 is LNHDA, CDR2 SQIVND (reference sequence). The CDR3 DNA sequence: TGTGCCAGTAGTATAGGCCGACTAGCGGGATACAATGAGCAGTTCTTC. Its protein is CASSIGRLAGYNEQFF. The complete variable domain, with remaining parts taken from reference TRBV19 and TRBJ2-1, reads DGGITQSPKYLFRKEGQNVTLSCEQNLNHDAMYWYRQDPGQGLRLIYYSQIVNDFQKGDIAEGYSVSREKKESFPLTVTSAQKNPTAFYLCASSIGRLAGYNEQFFGPGTRLTVL.

The V call is TRBV7-2, the J call TRBJ1-3; 7 bases fit TRBD1. Trimming removed 1 base from V and 2 bases from J; junction bases left unmatched: 2. Per germline, CDR1 SGHTA and CDR2 FQGNSA. The CDR3 length is 15 residues. CDR3 in amino acids: CASSLGGGPGNTIYF. The DNA for the CDR3 is TGTGCCAGCAGCTTAGGAGGGGGCCCTGGAAACACCATATATTTT.

J is TRBJ2-7 and V is TRBV15; TRBD2 is a possible D gene (6 bases). The CDR3 consists of 14 residues. Between the trimmed V and J ends, which lost 1 base and 2 bases, there was a span of 9 bases. Germline V gene sequence: CDR1 LNHNV, CDR2 YYDKDF (reference sequence). The CDR3 region has the DNA TGTGCCACCAGCAGAGGTGGGACTCCCTACGAGCAGTACTTC. Translating gives CATSRGGTPYEQYF.

CDR3 bases: TGTGCCAGCAGTGAACTCGGACAGCTAACCTACGAGCAGTACTTC. It encodes CASSELGQLTYEQYF. The chain is built from TRBV6-4 and TRBJ2-7; D is perhaps TRBD1 (6 bases). This CDR3 comprises 15 residues. With 3 bases removed from V and 2 bases from J, the gap between germline ends came to 14 bases. CDR1 and CDR2 from the germline V gene are MRHNA and SNTAGT.

This clone occurred once. CDR3 bases: TGTGCCAGCAGTTTGACAGGGTTTGGGTCACCCCTCCACTTT. Encoded protein: CASSLTGFGSPLHF. The genes are TRBV27 and TRBJ1-6, with TRBD1 matching over 7 bases. This CDR3 is built from 14 residues. Germline values: CDR1 MNHEY, CDR2 SMNVEV (reference sequence). The J segment lost 10 bases and the V segment lost 3 bases, leaving 6 bases of the junction unmatched.

In its sample, this clone was seen a few times. The V gene is TRBV13, the J gene TRBJ2-3; the match to TRBD2 covers 9 bases. V lost 4 bases, J lost 0 bases, and 14 bases stayed unmatched. Germline V CDR1 and CDR2: PRHDT, FYEKMQ (reference sequence). This CDR3 contains 19 residues. The CDR3 spells CASSSSPGLALTSTDTQYF. The CDR3 DNA reads TGTGCCAGCAGCTCCTCCCCGGGACTAGCCCTCACTAGCACAGATACGCAGTATTTT.

The chain recombines TRBV11-2 with TRBJ2-4, with D uncertain. Trimming took off 5 bases at V and 6 bases at J, with 11 bases between the two ends. Germline CDR1 and CDR2: SGHAT and FQNNGV. This CDR3 contains 13 residues. The CDR3 here is CASSHQSTNIQYF. In DNA form, the CDR3 reads TGTGCCAGCAGCCATCAGAGTACAAACATTCAGTACTTC.

The V call is TRBV30, the J call TRBJ1-6, with TRBD1 as a possible D gene (5 bases). Germline V gene lookup returns CDR1 GTSNPN and CDR2 SVGIG (reference sequence). This CDR3 spans 13 amino acids. The V and J ends lost 4 bases and 7 bases respectively, with 11 bases between them. For the CDR3, the DNA is TGTGCCTGGACCCGACAGTTCAATTCACCCCTCCACTTT. It yields the protein CAWTRQFNSPLHF.

This clone was recorded only once. The rearrangement joins TRBV4-1 to TRBJ1-4; 7 nucleotides agree with TRBD1. Per the germline V gene, CDR1 is MGHRA and CDR2 is YSYEKL. The V and J ends lost 7 bases and 10 bases, in that order; junction bases with no gene match: 12. CDR3 length equals 14 residues. As DNA, the CDR3 is TGCGCCAGCACCGCGACAGGGCGGTACGGAAAACTGTTTTTT. Translating it yields CASTATGRYGKLFF.

The V gene is TRBV15, the J gene TRBJ1-2; D unresolved. The CDR3 sequence is 13 residues long. V was trimmed by 10 bases and J by 2 bases, leaving 14 bases between them. Germline V gene data show CDR1 as LNHNV and CDR2 as YYDKDF (reference sequence). The CDR3 here is CAIAAWKNYGYTF. The CDR3 nucleotides are TGTGCCATCGCGGCCTGGAAGAACTATGGCTACACCTTC.

The rearrangement joins TRBV4-1 to TRBJ1-1; D remains ambiguous. The germline V gene encodes CDR1 MGHRA and CDR2 YSYEKL. Trimming cost V 0 bases and J 0 bases, with 5 bases left between them. The CDR3 has 14 residues. CDR3 coding DNA: TGCGCCAGCAGCCAAGATTGGGTGAACACTGAAGCTTTCTTT. Translating gives CASSQDWVNTEAFF.

The chain employs TRBV5-4 and TRBJ2-7, with D possibly matching TRBD2 (6 bases). V was clipped by 3 bases and J by 0 bases, with 22 bases between them. Germline values: CDR1 SGHNT, CDR2 YYREEE (reference sequence). This CDR3 has 18 residues. CDR3 DNA sequence: TGTGCCAGCAGCTCCGATGTAGACGGGAGCCCTAGCTCCTACGAGCAGTACTTC. This encodes CASSSDVDGSPSSYEQYF. The full variable domain, its missing parts supplied by reference TRBV5-4 and TRBJ2-7, is ETGVTQSPTHLIKTRGQQVTLRCSSQSGHNTVSWYQQALGQGPQFIFQYYREEENGRGNFPPRFSGLQFPNYSSELNVNALELDDSALYLCASSSDVDGSPSSYEQYFGPGTRLTVT.

The chain couples TRBV5-3 to TRBJ2-5; TRBD1 matches 8 bases. TRBV5-3 is marked as an open reading frame, function uncertain. The CDR3 length is 15 residues. V lost 1 base and J lost 5; bases outside the gene matches: 7. In DNA, the CDR3 is TGTGCCAGAAGCTTGAAGGGCAGGGGGCATGAGACCCAGTACTTC. Protein: CARSLKGRGHETQYF.

This clone was observed a single time. The genes are TRBV6-4 and TRBJ2-5; weak D call: TRBD1 (6 bases). The J call may be faulty, since TRBJ2-7 better matches the DNA end. The CDR3 is made up of 13 amino acids. Germline V lookup: CDR1 MRHNA, CDR2 SNTAGT. The CDR3 DNA reads TGTGCCAGCAGTGAGGGGGCGCAATACGAGCAGTACTTC. Protein: CASSEGAQYEQYF.

This rearrangement joins TRBV7-3 to TRBJ2-3, with 11 bases fitting TRBD1. After removal of 0 bases from V and 3 bases from J, the junction contained 2 bases not matched to a gene. Germline V gene data show CDR1 as SGHTA and CDR2 as FQGTGA. The CDR3 covers 16 residues. As DNA, the CDR3 is TGTGCCAGCAGCTTAACCGGGACAGGGGGGACAGATACGCAGTATTTT. It encodes CASSLTGTGGTDTQYF. The full variable domain, rest sourced from reference TRBV7-3 and TRBJ2-3, is GAGVSQTPSNKVTEKGKYVELRCDPISGHTALYWYRQSLGQGPEFLIYFQGTGAADDSGLPNDRFFAVRPEGSVSTLKIQRTERGDSAVYLCASSLTGTGGTDTQYFGPGTRLTVL.

The chain recombines TRBV18 with TRBJ2-1; no clear D. From germline, CDR1 is KGHSH and CDR2 LQKENI. The CDR3 is 15 residues long. The V and J ends lost 0 bases and 8 bases respectively, with 14 bases between them. Here the CDR3 DNA reads TGTGCCAGCTCACCACCGAACCGCCCCTCGGATGAGCAGTTCTTC. Translating it yields CASSPPNRPSDEQFF. Drawing the rest from reference TRBV18 and TRBJ2-1, the complete variable domain is NAGVMQNPRHLVRRRGQEARLRCSPMKGHSHVYWYRQLPEEGLKFMVYLQKENIIDESGMPKERFSAEFPKEGPSILRIQQVVRGDSAAYFCASSPPNRPSDEQFFGPGTRLTVL.